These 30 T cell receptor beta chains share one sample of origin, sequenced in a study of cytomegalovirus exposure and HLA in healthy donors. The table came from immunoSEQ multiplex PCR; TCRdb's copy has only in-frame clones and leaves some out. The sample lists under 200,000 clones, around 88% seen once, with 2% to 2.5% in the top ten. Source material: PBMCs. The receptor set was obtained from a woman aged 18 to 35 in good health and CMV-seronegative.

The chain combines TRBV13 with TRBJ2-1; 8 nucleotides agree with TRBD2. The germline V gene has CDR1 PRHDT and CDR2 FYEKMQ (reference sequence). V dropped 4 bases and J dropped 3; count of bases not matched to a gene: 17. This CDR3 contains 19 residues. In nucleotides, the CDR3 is TGTGCCAGCAGCTCAATAGCGGGACCGGGCCCATCCATCTACAATGAGCAGTTCTTC. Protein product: CASSSIAGPGPSIYNEQFF.

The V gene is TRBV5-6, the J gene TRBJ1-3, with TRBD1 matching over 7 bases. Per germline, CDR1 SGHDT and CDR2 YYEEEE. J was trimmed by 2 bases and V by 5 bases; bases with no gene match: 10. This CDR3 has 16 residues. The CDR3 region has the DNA TGTGCCAGCAGTCTCCGGACAGGATCTACTGGAAACACCATATATTTT. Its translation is CASSLRTGSTGNTIYF.

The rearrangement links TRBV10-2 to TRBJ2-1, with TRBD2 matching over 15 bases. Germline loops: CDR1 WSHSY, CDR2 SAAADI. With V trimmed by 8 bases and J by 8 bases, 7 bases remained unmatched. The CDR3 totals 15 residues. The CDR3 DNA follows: TGCGCCAGCTCTGGACTAGCGGGAGGGGGTTATGAGCAGTTCTTC. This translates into CASSGLAGGGYEQFF.

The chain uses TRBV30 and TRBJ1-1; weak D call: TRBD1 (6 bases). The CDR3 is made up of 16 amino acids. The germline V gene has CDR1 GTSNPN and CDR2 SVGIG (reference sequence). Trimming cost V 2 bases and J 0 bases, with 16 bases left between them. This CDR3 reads CAWSPSRTALNTEAFF. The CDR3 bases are TGTGCCTGGAGTCCCTCGAGGACAGCCTTGAACACTGAAGCTTTCTTT. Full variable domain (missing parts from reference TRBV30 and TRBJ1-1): SQTIHQWPATLVQPVGSPLSLECTVEGTSNPNLYWYRQAAGRGLQLLFYSVGIGQISSEVPQNLSASRPQDRQFILSSKKLLLSDSGFYLCAWSPSRTALNTEAFFGQGTRLTVV.

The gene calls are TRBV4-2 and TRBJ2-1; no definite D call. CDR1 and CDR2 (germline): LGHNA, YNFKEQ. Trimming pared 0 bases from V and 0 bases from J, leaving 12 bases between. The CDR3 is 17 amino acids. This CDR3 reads CASSQDASTSSYNEQFF. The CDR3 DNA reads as TGTGCCAGCAGCCAAGACGCTTCCACGAGCTCCTACAATGAGCAGTTCTTC.

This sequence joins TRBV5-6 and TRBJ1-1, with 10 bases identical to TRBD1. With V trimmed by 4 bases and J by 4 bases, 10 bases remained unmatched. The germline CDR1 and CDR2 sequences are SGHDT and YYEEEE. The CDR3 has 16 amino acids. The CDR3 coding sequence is TGTGCCAGCAGCGAGACAGGGGGCTTTGAGGGCACTGAAGCTTTCTTT. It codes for CASSETGGFEGTEAFF.

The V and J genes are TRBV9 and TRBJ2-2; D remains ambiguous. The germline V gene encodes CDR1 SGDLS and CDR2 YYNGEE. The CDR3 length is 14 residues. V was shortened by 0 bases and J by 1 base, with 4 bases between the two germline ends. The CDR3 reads CASSVDGNTGELFF. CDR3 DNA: TGTGCCAGCAGCGTAGACGGGAACACCGGGGAGCTGTTTTTT.

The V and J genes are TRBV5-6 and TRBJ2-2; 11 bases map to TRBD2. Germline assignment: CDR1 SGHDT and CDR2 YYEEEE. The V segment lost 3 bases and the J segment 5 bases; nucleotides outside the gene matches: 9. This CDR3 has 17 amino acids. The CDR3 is CASSSLLAGDSTGELFF. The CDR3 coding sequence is TGTGCCAGCAGCTCCCTACTAGCGGGAGACTCAACCGGGGAGCTGTTTTTT. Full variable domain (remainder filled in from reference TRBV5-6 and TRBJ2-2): DAGVTQSPTHLIKTRGQQVTLRCSPKSGHDTVSWYQQALGQGPQFIFQYYEEEERQRGNFPDRFSGHQFPNYSSELNVNALLLGDSALYLCASSSLLAGDSTGELFFGEGSRLTVL.

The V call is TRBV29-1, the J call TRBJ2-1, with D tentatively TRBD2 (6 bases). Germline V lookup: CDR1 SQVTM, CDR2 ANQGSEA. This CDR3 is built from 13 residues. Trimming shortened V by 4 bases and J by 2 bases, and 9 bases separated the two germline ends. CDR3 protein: CSVVEGTYNEQFF. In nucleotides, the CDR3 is TGCAGCGTTGTGGAGGGGACCTACAATGAGCAGTTCTTC.

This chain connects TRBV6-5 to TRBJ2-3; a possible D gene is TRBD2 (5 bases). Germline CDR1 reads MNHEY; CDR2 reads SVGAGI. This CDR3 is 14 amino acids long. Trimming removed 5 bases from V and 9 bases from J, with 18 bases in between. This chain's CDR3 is CASSPGLASATQYF. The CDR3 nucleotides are TGTGCCAGCAGTCCCGGACTCGCCAGTGCGACGCAGTATTTT.

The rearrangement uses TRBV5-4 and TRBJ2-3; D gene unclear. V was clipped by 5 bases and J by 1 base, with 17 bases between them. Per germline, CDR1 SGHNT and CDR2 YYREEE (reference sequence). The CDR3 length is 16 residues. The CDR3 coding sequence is TGTGCCAGCAGTACAAAGAAGGATCGGGGCACAGATACGCAGTATTTT. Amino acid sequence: CASSTKKDRGTDTQYF.

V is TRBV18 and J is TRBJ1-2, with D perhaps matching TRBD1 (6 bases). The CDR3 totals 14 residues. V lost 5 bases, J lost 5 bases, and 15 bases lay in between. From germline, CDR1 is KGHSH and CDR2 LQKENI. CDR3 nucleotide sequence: TGTGCCAGCTCAGATACAGGGCCTGGATATGGCTACACCTTC. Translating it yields CASSDTGPGYGYTF.

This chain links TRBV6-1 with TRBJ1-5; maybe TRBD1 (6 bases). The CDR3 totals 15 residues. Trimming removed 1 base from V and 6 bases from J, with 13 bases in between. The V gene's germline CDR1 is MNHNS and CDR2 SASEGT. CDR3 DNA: TGTGCCAGCAGTGAAGAAGAGGGAGGGGGTCAGCCCCAGCATTTT. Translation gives CASSEEEGGGQPQHF.

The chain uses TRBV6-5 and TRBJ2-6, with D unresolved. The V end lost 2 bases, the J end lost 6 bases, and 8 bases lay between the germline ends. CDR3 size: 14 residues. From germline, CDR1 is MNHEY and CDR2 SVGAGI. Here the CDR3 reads CASSYDKEANVLTF. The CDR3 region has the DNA TGTGCCAGCAGTTACGACAAGGAGGCCAACGTCCTGACTTTC.

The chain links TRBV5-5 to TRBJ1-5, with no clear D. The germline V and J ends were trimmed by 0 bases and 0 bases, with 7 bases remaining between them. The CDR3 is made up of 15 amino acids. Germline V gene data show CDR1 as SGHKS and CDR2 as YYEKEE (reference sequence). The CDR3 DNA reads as TGTGCCAGCAGCTTGGGGGCGAATAGCAATCAGCCCCAGCATTTT. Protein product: CASSLGANSNQPQHF.

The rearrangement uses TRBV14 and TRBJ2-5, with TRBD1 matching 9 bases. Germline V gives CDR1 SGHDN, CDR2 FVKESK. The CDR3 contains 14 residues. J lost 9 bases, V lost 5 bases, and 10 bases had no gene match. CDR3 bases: TGTGCCAGCAGCGCTCGCCGGGACAGGGAAGCCCAGTACTTC. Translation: CASSARRDREAQYF.

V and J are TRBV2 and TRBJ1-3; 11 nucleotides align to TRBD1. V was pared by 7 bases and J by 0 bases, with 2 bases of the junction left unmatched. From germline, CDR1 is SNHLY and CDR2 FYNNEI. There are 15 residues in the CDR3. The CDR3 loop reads CASKGTGGSGNTIYF. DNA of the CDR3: TGTGCCAGCAAAGGGACAGGGGGCTCTGGAAACACCATATATTTT.

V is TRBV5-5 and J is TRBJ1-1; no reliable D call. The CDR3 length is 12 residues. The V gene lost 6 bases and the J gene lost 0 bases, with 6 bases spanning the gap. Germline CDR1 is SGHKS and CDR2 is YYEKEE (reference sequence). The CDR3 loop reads CASNSMNTEAFF. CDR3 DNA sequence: TGTGCCAGCAACTCCATGAACACTGAAGCTTTCTTT.

The CDR3 DNA reads as TGTGCCAGCAGCCATATCCGGGACTCCTCCCCTTCCTCTAATGAGCAGTTCTTC. Translated, it gives CASSHIRDSSPSSNEQFF. V is TRBV14 and J is TRBJ2-1, with D possibly matching TRBD2 (6 bases). The V gene lost 3 bases and the J gene lost 7 bases, with 25 bases spanning the gap. The CDR3 extends over 18 amino acids. Germline V gene sequence: CDR1 SGHDN, CDR2 FVKESK.

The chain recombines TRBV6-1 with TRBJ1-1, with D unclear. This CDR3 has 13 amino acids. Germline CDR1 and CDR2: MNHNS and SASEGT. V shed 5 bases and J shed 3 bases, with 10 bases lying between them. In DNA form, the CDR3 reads TGTGCCAGCAGTTATCCTTATGACACTGAAGCTTTCTTT. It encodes CASSYPYDTEAFF.

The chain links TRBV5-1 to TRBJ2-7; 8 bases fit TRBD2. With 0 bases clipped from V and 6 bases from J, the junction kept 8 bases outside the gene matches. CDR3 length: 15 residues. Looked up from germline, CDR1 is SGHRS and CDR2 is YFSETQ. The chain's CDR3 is CASSLELAGNREQYF. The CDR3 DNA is TGCGCCAGCAGCTTGGAGCTAGCGGGCAACCGCGAGCAGTACTTC.

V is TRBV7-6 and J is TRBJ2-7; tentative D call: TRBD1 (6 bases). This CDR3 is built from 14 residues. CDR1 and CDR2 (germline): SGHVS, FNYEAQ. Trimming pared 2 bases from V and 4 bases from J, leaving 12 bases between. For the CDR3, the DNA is TGTGCCAGCAGCTTAACAGGGACGGGGTACGAGCAGTACTTC. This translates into CASSLTGTGYEQYF.

The CDR3 reads CASRLTGLNTEAFF. The CDR3 DNA follows: TGTGCCAGCAGGCTTACAGGGCTGAACACTGAAGCTTTCTTT. The chain has TRBV7-2 and TRBJ1-1, with D tentatively TRBD1 (6 bases). Germline V lookup: CDR1 SGHTA, CDR2 FQGNSA. The V end was cut by 6 bases, the J end by 0 bases, with 11 bases between. There are 14 residues in the CDR3.

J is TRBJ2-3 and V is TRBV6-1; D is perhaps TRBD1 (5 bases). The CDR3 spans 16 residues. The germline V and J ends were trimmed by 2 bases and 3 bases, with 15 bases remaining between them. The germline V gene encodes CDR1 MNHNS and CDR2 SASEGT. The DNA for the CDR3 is TGTGCCAGCAGTGAATGGGGCCTAGTCGGTACAGATACGCAGTATTTT. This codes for CASSEWGLVGTDTQYF.

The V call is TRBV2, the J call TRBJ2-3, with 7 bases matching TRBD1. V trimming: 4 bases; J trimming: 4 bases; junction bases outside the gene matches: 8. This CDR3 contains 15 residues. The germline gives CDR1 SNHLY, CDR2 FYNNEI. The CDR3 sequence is CASSGGQVGPDTQYF. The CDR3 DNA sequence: TGTGCCAGCAGTGGCGGACAGGTGGGGCCAGATACGCAGTATTTT. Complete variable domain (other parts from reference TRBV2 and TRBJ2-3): EPEVTQTPSHQVTQMGQEVILRCVPISNHLYFYWYRQILGQKVEFLVSFYNNEISEKSEIFDDQFSVERPDGSNFTLKIRSTKLEDSAMYFCASSGGQVGPDTQYFGPGTRLTVL.

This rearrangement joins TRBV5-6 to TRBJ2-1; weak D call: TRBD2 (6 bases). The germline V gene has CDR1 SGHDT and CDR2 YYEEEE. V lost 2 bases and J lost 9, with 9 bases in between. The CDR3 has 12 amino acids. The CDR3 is CASSFRLVEQFF. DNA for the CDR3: TGTGCCAGCAGCTTCCGACTAGTTGAGCAGTTCTTC.

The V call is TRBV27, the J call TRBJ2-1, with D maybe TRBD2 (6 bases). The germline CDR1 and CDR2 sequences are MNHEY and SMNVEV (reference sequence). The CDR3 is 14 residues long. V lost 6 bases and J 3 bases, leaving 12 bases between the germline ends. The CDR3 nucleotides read TGTGCCAGCAGAACGGGCGGGGACTACAATGAGCAGTTCTTC. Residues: CASRTGGDYNEQFF.

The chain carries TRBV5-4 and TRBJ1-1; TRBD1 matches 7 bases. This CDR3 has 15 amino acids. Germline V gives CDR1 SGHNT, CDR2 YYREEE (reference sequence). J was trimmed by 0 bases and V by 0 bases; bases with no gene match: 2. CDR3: CASSLGGTVNTEAFF. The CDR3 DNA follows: TGTGCCAGCAGCTTGGGGGGGACAGTGAACACTGAAGCTTTCTTT.

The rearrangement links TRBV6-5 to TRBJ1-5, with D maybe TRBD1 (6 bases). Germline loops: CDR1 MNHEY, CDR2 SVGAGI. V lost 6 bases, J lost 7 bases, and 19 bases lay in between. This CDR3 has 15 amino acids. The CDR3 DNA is TGTGCCAGCAGCTCTGTCGGACAGTCTGGACAGCCCCAGCATTTT. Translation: CASSSVGQSGQPQHF.

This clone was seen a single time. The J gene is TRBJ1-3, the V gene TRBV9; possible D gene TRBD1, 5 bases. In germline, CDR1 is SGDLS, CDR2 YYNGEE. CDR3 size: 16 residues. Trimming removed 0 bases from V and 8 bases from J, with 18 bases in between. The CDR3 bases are TGTGCCAGCAGCGTAGGCCTGACAGCCACCCGGGACACCATATATTTT. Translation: CASSVGLTATRDTIYF.